The 21 T cell receptor beta chains below all came from one sample that was sequenced in a study of T cells in Graves' hyperthyroidism and ophthalmopathy. The investigators amplified TCR beta CDR3 regions from RNA transcripts. The HTBI primer set was used in a first-round RT-PCR of the TCR CDR3. Via MiXCR, TCRdb re-called the multiplex PCR reads, giving one row per CDR3 protein. Of approximately 600,000 distinct CDR3 sequences in the sample, less than 25% were seen once. The specimen was blood. Receptors were obtained from a young man with Graves' ophthalmopathy.

The CDR3 region is CASRPTRGGGETQYF. In nucleotides, the CDR3 is TGTGCCAGCAGACCTACCCGGGGGGGGGGAGAGACCCAGTACTTC. This chain uses TRBV7-2 with TRBJ2-5, with 8 positions matching TRBD2. V was pared by 6 bases and J by 4 bases, with 10 bases of the junction left unmatched. The CDR3 extends over 15 amino acids. Per germline, CDR1 SGHTA and CDR2 FQGNSA.

This clonotype showed up many times. The J gene is TRBJ2-1, the V gene TRBV11-2; 7 positions agree with TRBD2. V lost 5 bases, J lost 6 bases, and 10 bases stayed unmatched. Per the germline V gene, CDR1 is SGHAT and CDR2 is FQNNGV. CDR3 length: 15 amino acids. The chain's CDR3 is CASSLMYPSGNEQFF. CDR3 sequence (DNA): TGTGCCAGCAGCCTCATGTACCCTAGCGGCAATGAGCAGTTCTTC.

This clonotype was seen only a few times. CDR3 in amino acids: CSASDLREQYF. As DNA, the CDR3 is TGCAGCGCAAGCGACCTACGGGAGCAGTACTTC. The chain has TRBV29-1 and TRBJ2-7, with D unresolved. Trimming stripped 7 bases from V and 7 bases from J, with 14 bases between. The V gene's germline CDR1 is SQVTM and CDR2 ANQGSEA. This CDR3 is 11 amino acids long.

This clonotype was seen a few times. The V gene is TRBV7-9, the J gene TRBJ2-7; a weak D match, TRBD2 (7 bases). Per the germline V gene, CDR1 is SEHNR and CDR2 is FQNEAQ (reference sequence). The CDR3 is 14 residues long. V was shortened by 4 bases and J by 4 bases, with 14 bases between the two germline ends. CDR3 coding DNA: TGTGCCAGCAGCTGGGGGGGCCAGCCTTACGAGCAGTACTTC. Translation gives CASSWGGQPYEQYF.

Concerning this clonotype itself: Being one base from a much bigger clone, this may be a read error. The chain couples TRBV30 to TRBJ2-5; the D gene is possibly TRBD1 (6 bases). Germline V CDR1 and CDR2: GTSNPN, SVGIG (reference sequence). The CDR3 contains 13 residues. With 2 bases removed from V and 4 bases from J, the gap between germline ends came to 11 bases. CDR3 coding DNA: TGTGCCTGGAGTCAGGGGTACCGAGAGACCCAGTACTTC. Protein sequence: CAWSQGYRETQYF.

The sample holds many counts of this clonotype. The chain is built from TRBV5-1 and TRBJ2-1; 15 nucleotides agree with TRBD2. V shed 2 bases, J shed 2 bases, and the junction held 11 bases outside the gene matches. The CDR3 covers 20 residues. Germline CDR1 and CDR2: SGHRS and YFSETQ. The CDR3 protein is CASSLNPGLAGGPPYNEQFF. CDR3 nucleotide sequence: TGCGCCAGCAGCTTAAACCCGGGACTAGCGGGAGGACCTCCCTACAATGAGCAGTTCTTC.

This clonotype showed up many times. This rearrangement joins TRBV11-2 to TRBJ2-7; no definite D call. The V end lost 5 bases, the J end lost 2 bases, and 22 bases lay between the germline ends. The germline V gene has CDR1 SGHAT and CDR2 FQNNGV. The CDR3 contains 17 residues. In nucleotides, the CDR3 is TGTGCCAGCAGCCGCCCAACCAGTCTAGAAGCCACCTACGAGCAGTACTTC. This translates into CASSRPTSLEATYEQYF.

This clonotype was seen ten or more times. The chain carries TRBV6-6 and TRBJ2-5; 10 nucleotides match TRBD2. V shed 0 bases, J shed 2 bases, and the junction held 3 bases outside the gene matches. Germline loops: CDR1 MNHNY, CDR2 SVGAGI (reference sequence). The CDR3 runs 16 residues. For the CDR3, the DNA is TGTGCCAGCAGTTACTCCCGGACTAGCGGACAAGAGACCCAGTACTTC. Translated: CASSYSRTSGQETQYF.

The chain links TRBV30 to TRBJ2-1, with D possibly called TRBD1 or TRBD2 (5 bases each). This CDR3 contains 15 residues. V gave up 1 base and J gave up 7 bases, with 17 bases separating them. Germline loops: CDR1 GTSNPN, CDR2 SVGIG (reference sequence). In nucleotides, the CDR3 is TGTGCCTGGAGTGGGGACGAGTATGAGGCTAATGAGCAGTTCTTC. This sequence encodes CAWSGDEYEANEQFF.

The rearrangement uses TRBV20-1 and TRBJ2-7, with 7 positions matching TRBD2. This CDR3 spans 16 amino acids. V trimming: 1 base; J trimming: 2 bases; junction bases outside the gene matches: 11. Germline loops: CDR1 DFQATT, CDR2 SNEGSKA (reference sequence). DNA of the CDR3: TGCAGTGCTAGAGGCAGGGCGTGGGGGGGGACCTACGAGCAGTACTTC. Translating gives CSARGRAWGGTYEQYF.

This clonotype was counted ten times or more. The chain has TRBV11-2 and TRBJ2-7; 9 bases are a match to TRBD1. From germline, CDR1 is SGHAT and CDR2 FQNNGV. The CDR3 totals 18 residues. The V gene end was trimmed by 7 bases and the J gene end by 2 bases; junction bases not matched to a gene: 18. This CDR3 reads CASTHRVTPRDRAYEQYF. DNA of the CDR3: TGTGCCAGCACTCATCGCGTAACACCCCGGGACAGGGCCTACGAGCAGTACTTC.

The rearrangement joins TRBV7-9 to TRBJ1-3; D is undetermined. The CDR3 runs 16 residues. Trimming stripped 2 bases from V and 0 bases from J, with 11 bases between. Germline V gene sequence: CDR1 SEHNR, CDR2 FQNEAQ (reference sequence). CDR3 region: CASSLHVRSSGNTIYF. CDR3 nucleotides: TGTGCCAGCAGCTTACATGTCAGATCCTCTGGAAACACCATATATTTT. Full variable domain (remainder filled in from reference TRBV7-9 and TRBJ1-3): DTGVSQNPRHKITKRGQNVTFRCDPISEHNRLYWYRQTLGQGPEFLTYFQNEAQLEKSRLLSDRFSAERPKGSFSTLEIQRTEQGDSAMYLCASSLHVRSSGNTIYFGEGSWLTVV.

The chain is built from TRBV14 and TRBJ1-2, with D perhaps TRBD1 (6 bases). The CDR3 totals 13 residues. CDR1 is SGHDN and CDR2 is FVKESK in the germline V gene. V lost 2 bases to trimming and J lost 8 bases, with 12 bases between them. CDR3 protein: CASSQLVRGGYTF. Written as DNA, the CDR3 is TGTGCCAGCAGCCAACTCGTGAGGGGGGGCTACACCTTC.

V and J are TRBV7-3 and TRBJ2-3; a weak D match, TRBD2 (5 bases). V lost 4 bases to trimming and J lost 6 bases, with 17 bases between them. CDR1 and CDR2 (germline): SGHTA, FQGTGA. The CDR3 is made up of 15 amino acids. The CDR3 nucleotides read TGTGCCAGCAGCTCGGGGTCAGCGTTCACCGATACGCAGTATTTT. Residues: CASSSGSAFTDTQYF.

The chain joins TRBV20-1 to TRBJ2-7, with D tentatively TRBD1 or TRBD2 (5 bases each). V lost 7 bases, J lost 5 bases, and 30 bases lay in between. Germline CDR1 reads DFQATT; CDR2 reads SNEGSKA (reference sequence). The CDR3 totals 17 residues. The CDR3 loop reads CSVKYRGPSQSPNEQYF. CDR3 bases: TGCAGTGTTAAGTACCGGGGACCCTCTCAGTCCCCCAACGAGCAGTACTTC.

The rearrangement joins TRBV5-5 to TRBJ1-3; no definite D call. Germline CDR1 SGHKS, CDR2 YYEKEE (reference sequence). This CDR3 has 16 amino acids. V gave up 0 bases and J gave up 0 bases, with 10 bases separating them. DNA for the CDR3: TGTGCCAGCAGCTTGGCCCCGGCAGTCTCTGGAAACACCATATATTTT. Translation: CASSLAPAVSGNTIYF.

This clonotype has ten or more counts. This chain connects TRBV2 to TRBJ2-1, with 11 bases that match TRBD2. Unmatched junction bases numbered 14, after V lost 6 bases and J lost 7 bases. CDR1 and CDR2 (germline): SNHLY, FYNNEI. The CDR3 extends over 17 amino acids. DNA for the CDR3: TGTGCCAGCAGGACCAGTAGCGGGAGGGGGGGAAGGAATGAGCAGTTCTTC. Translating it yields CASRTSSGRGGRNEQFF.

There are many counts of this clonotype. The chain joins TRBV13 to TRBJ2-1; TRBD1 aligns across 7 bases. This CDR3 contains 16 residues. From germline, CDR1 is PRHDT and CDR2 FYEKMQ (reference sequence). V lost 4 bases to trimming and J lost 2 bases; unmatched junction nucleotides: 8. CDR3 loop: CASSSSGTATYNEQFF. CDR3 nucleotide sequence: TGTGCCAGCAGCTCGTCCGGGACAGCCACCTACAATGAGCAGTTCTTC.

J is TRBJ2-2 and V is TRBV19, with 7 bases identical to TRBD2. The germline gives CDR1 LNHDA, CDR2 SQIVND (reference sequence). The CDR3 is 15 amino acids. V trimming: 5 bases; J trimming: 4 bases; junction bases outside the gene matches: 7. DNA for the CDR3: TGTGCCAGTAGTCCGAGTCCGGGAGGCACCGGGGAGCTGTTTTTT. The encoded protein is CASSPSPGGTGELFF.

This clonotype was picked up one time. J is TRBJ2-7 and V is TRBV29-1, with 12 positions matching TRBD2. The CDR3 covers 16 residues. The germline V gene encodes CDR1 SQVTM and CDR2 ANQGSEA. V shed 6 bases and J 0 bases; nucleotides not matched to a gene: 9. DNA of the CDR3: TGCAGCGTCAAAAGGACTAGCGGGATTAACTCCTACGAGCAGTACTTC. Protein: CSVKRTSGINSYEQYF.

The V gene is TRBV25-1, the J gene TRBJ1-2; D might be TRBD1 (5 bases). The CDR3 covers 14 residues. Looked up from germline, CDR1 is MGHDK and CDR2 is SYGVNS. V was pared by 1 base and J by 3 bases, with 9 bases between. This chain's CDR3 is CASSESRGDYGYTF. The CDR3, as DNA: TGTGCCAGCAGTGAATCAAGGGGAGACTATGGCTACACCTTC.